The T cell receptor (beta chain) described here comes from a study of shared clonotypes between healthy human individuals. Positively selected for CCR7, the CD45RO-negative cells used as naive CD8 cells excluded terminally differentiated effector memory CD45RA+ cells. Data came from immunoSEQ multiplex PCR; TCRdb stores just in-frame clones and leaves some out. In the table there are about 590,000 clones, 95% to 96% of which are singletons. J lost 10 bases, V lost 1 base, and 2 bases had no gene match. This CDR3 is built from 13 residues. Germline V gene lookup returns CDR1 SEHNR and CDR2 FQNEAQ (reference sequence).

The origin of this receptor is a woman in her thirties in good health. The chain couples TRBV7-9 to TRBJ1-1, with 11 bases lining up with TRBD1. Specimen: naive CD8+ T cells sorted from blood. CDR3: CASSLVGTGGAFF. For the CDR3, the DNA is TGTGCCAGCAGCTTAGTCGGGACAGGGGGAGCTTTCTTT.